What follows are 6 T cell receptor beta chains derived from one specimen sequenced in a study of shared clonotypes between healthy human individuals (dated by TCRdb to the early 2020s). Library preparation used the immunoSEQ multiplex PCR assay. Entries here come from immuneACCESS through TCRdb and include only in-frame sequences with V and J called. Some clones fail to appear in such tables; in the studies checked, an unresolved V gene covers under half of the shortfall, and the cause of the remainder is unknown. Here the sample has under 2,500,000 clones; 90% to 96% occur a single time. The ten largest clonotypes hold roughly 0.13% of the sample. Sequencing input: naive CD4+ T cells sorted from blood. The label giving this sample's cell subset or site can be read as: CD45RA+ positively selected. Receptors originate from a man between 18 and 29 years old in good health.

A note on this clone: This CDR3 is also generated by other DNA sequences in the sample. The chain couples TRBV30 to TRBJ1-1; D call uncertain. Trimming stripped 0 bases from V and 1 base from J, with 6 bases between. The germline gives CDR1 GTSNPN, CDR2 SVGIG (reference sequence). CDR3 length: 13 residues. The CDR3 nucleotides read TGTGCCTGGAGTGTAGGACGGAACACTGAAGCTTTCTTT. It is translated as CAWSVGRNTEAFF.

For this clone: Distinct nucleotide sequences in the sample also encode this CDR3. This rearrangement joins TRBV10-3 to TRBJ2-7, with TRBD1 identical over 11 bases. The germline V gene has CDR1 ENHRY and CDR2 SYGVKD. The CDR3 sequence is 14 residues long. V gave up 6 bases and J gave up 2 bases; unmatched junction bases: 3. Here the CDR3 DNA reads TGTGCCATCAGGCCGGGACAGGGGGCCTACGAGCAGTACTTC. Protein sequence: CAIRPGQGAYEQYF.

The rearrangement uses TRBV27 and TRBJ2-3; weak D call: TRBD2 (6 bases). The V end was cut by 6 bases, the J end by 2 bases, with 18 bases between. This CDR3 is built from 16 residues. Germline values: CDR1 MNHEY, CDR2 SMNVEV (reference sequence). The CDR3 region is CASRDPGGASTDTQYF. CDR3 nucleotide sequence: TGTGCCAGCAGAGACCCTGGCGGGGCGTCCACAGATACGCAGTATTTT.

The gene calls are TRBV25-1 and TRBJ2-3; the D gene is possibly TRBD1 (7 bases). Germline V gene lookup returns CDR1 MGHDK and CDR2 SYGVNS. The germline V and J ends were trimmed by 1 base and 4 bases, with 15 bases remaining between them. This CDR3 has 16 residues. CDR3 amino acids: CASSELRGRGPDTQYF. The CDR3 DNA follows: TGTGCCAGCAGTGAATTGAGGGGGCGGGGCCCAGATACGCAGTATTTT. Variable domain in full (rest from reference TRBV25-1 and TRBJ2-3): EADIYQTPRYLVIGTGKKITLECSQTMGHDKMYWYQQDPGMELHLIHYSYGVNSTEKGDLSSESTVSRIRTEHFPLTLESARPSHTSQYLCASSELRGRGPDTQYFGPGTRLTVL.

This chain uses TRBV7-2 with TRBJ2-1; 9 nucleotides align to TRBD1. The V and J ends lost 8 bases and 6 bases, in that order; junction bases with no gene match: 11. The CDR3 length is 15 residues. Germline CDR1 and CDR2: SGHTA and FQGNSA. Written as DNA, the CDR3 is TGTGCCAGCTGTTCCGGGACAGGGTATAGCAATGAGCAGTTCTTC. Encoded protein: CASCSGTGYSNEQFF.

This chain uses TRBV19 with TRBJ2-1; 7 bases are shared with TRBD2. Trimming at V came to 5 bases and at J to 0 bases, leaving 10 bases not matched to a gene. The length of the CDR3 is 17 residues. Germline V lookup: CDR1 LNHDA, CDR2 SQIVND (reference sequence). This chain's CDR3 is CASSLRLALRSYNEQFF. Written as DNA, the CDR3 is TGTGCCAGTAGTCTGCGACTAGCCCTTCGCTCCTACAATGAGCAGTTCTTC.